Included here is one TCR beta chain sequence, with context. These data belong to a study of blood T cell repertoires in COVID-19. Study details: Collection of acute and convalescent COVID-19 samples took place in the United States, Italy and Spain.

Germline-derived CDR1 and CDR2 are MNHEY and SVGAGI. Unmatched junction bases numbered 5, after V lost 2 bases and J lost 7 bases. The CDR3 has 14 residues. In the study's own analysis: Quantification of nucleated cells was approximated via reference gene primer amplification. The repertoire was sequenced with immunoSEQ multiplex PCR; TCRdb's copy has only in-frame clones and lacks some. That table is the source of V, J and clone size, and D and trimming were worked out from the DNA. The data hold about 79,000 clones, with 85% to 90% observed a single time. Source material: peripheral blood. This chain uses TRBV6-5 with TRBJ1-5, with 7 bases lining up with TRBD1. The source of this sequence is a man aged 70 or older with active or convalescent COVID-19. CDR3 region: CASSYQGGGQPQHF. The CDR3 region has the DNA TGTGCCAGCAGTTACCAAGGGGGCGGCCAGCCCCAGCATTTT.